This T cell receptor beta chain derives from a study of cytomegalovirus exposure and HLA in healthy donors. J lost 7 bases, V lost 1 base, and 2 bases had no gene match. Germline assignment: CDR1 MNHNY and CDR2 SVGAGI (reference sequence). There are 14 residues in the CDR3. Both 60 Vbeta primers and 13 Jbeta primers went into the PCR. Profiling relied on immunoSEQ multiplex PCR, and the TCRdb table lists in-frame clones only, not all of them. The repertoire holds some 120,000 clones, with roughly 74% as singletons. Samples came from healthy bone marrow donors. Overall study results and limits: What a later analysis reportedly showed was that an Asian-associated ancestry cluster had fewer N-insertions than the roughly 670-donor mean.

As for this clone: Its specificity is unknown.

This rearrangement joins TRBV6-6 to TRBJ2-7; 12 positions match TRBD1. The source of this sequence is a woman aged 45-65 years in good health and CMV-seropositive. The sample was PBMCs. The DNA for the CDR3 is TGTGCCAGCAGTTACTGGGACAGGGGGCGTGAGCAGTACTTC. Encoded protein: CASSYWDRGREQYF.